The TCR beta chain described here comes from a study of shared clonotypes between healthy human individuals. General study findings and limits: Read depth was anticipated to influence clonotype sharing among donors.

CDR3 size: 15 residues. J was trimmed by 8 bases and V by 6 bases; bases with no gene match: 14. CDR1 and CDR2 (germline): SGHAT, FQNNGV. Note on this clone: Antigen: not known.

This table comes from immunoSEQ multiplex PCR, and its TCRdb copy is limited to in-frame clones, with some not included. Of about 1.1 million clones in the sample, approximately 80% were seen once. V is TRBV11-2 and J is TRBJ1-1, with 8 positions matching TRBD1. The sequence was collected from a man between 18 and 35 years old in good health. Some clones in this sample may be carry-over from other donors' samples. Input material: memory CD4+ T cells from PBMCs. Subset indicated: CD45RA-negative fraction. The CDR3 sequence is CASRRPGTGQFEAFF. The CDR3 nucleotides read TGTGCCAGCAGACGCCCCGGGACAGGCCAATTCGAAGCTTTCTTT.